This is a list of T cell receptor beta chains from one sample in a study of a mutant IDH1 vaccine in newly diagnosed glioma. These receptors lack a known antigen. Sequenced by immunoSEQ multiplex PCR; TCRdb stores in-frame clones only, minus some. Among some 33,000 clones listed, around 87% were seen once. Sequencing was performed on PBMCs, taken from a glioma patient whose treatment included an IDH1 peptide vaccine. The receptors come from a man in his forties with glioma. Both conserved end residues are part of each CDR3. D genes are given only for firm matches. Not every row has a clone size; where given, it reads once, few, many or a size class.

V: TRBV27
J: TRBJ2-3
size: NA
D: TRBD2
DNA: TGTGCCAGCAGTCTTTACTCCCGAATGGGACTAGCGGGAGGGTCCGGGGATAGTACGCAGTATTTT
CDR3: CASSLYSRMGLAGGSGDSTQYF

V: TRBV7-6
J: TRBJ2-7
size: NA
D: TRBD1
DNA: TGTGCCAGCAGCTTTGGATCGGGACAGACCTCGAGGGACGAGCAGTACTTC
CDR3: CASSFGSGQTSRDEQYF

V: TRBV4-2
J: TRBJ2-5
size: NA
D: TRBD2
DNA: TGTGCCAGCAGCCCCGGACTAGCGGGGGGGCTGGAGACCCAGTACTTC
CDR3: CASSPGLAGGLETQYF

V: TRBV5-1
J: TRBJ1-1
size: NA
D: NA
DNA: TGCGCCAGTAGCCGAAGCGGTGGAACTGAAGCTTTCTTT
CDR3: CASSRSGGTEAFF

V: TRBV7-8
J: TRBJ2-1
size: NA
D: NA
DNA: TGTGCCAGCAGCTTAAGTTCATCCTACAATGAGCAGTTCTTC
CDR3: CASSLSSSYNEQFF

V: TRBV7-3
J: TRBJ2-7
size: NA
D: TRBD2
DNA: TGTGCCAGCAGCCCAACCGCTAGCGGCTCCTTCTACGAGCAGTACTTC
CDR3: CASSPTASGSFYEQYF

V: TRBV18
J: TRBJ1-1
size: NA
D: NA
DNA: TGTGCCAGCTCACCGGGGGAAAACACTGAAGCTTTCTTT
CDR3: CASSPGENTEAFF

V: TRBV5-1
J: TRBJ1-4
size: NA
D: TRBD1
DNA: TGCGCCAGCAGGCACACAGGGGCCGTAAATGAAAAACTGTTTTTT
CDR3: CASRHTGAVNEKLFF

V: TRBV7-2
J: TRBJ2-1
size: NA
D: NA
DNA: TGTGCCAGCAGCTTAGGAACAGGACAGCTCGACAATGAGCAGTTCTTC
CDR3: CASSLGTGQLDNEQFF

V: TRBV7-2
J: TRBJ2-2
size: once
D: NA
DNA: TGTGCCAGCAGCTTAGTTGTACTAAGTGACACCGGGGAGCTGTTTTTT
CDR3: CASSLVVLSDTGELFF

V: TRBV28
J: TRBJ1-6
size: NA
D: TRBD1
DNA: TGTGCCAGCAGAGGCGACAGGGACCCCTATAATTCACCCCTCCACTTT
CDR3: CASRGDRDPYNSPLHF

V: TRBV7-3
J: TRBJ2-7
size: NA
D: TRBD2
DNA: TGTGCCAGCAGCCCCGCCGGGACTAGTCTCGAGCAGTACTTC
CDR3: CASSPAGTSLEQYF

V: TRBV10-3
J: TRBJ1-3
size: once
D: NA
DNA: TGTGCCACCCTACAGGGCTCTGGAAACACCATATATTTT
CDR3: CATLQGSGNTIYF

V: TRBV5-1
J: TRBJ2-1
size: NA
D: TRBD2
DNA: TGCGCCAGCAGCTTTTTAAGCGGGATGAGGGACAATGAGCAGTTCTTC
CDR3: CASSFLSGMRDNEQFF

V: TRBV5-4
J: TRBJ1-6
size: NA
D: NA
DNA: TGTGCCAGTGGAATTACATCCTATAATTCACCCCTCCACTTT
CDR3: CASGITSYNSPLHF

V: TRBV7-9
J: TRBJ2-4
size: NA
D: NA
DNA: TGTGCCAGCAGCCCGTCCAAGGGCGGGGACATTCAGTACTTC
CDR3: CASSPSKGGDIQYF

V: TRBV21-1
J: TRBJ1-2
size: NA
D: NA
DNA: TGTGCCAGCAGCACAGGGCCGCAATGGGGTTTTTGTGGCTACACCTTC
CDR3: CASSTGPQWGFCGYTF

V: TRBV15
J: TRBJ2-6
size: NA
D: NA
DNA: TGTGCCACCAGCAGGGGACACTCTGGGGCCAACGTCCTGACTTTC
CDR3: CATSRGHSGANVLTF

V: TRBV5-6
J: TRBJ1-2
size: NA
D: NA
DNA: TGTGCCAGCAGCCTGGGTCCAAACTATGGCTACACCTTC
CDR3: CASSLGPNYGYTF

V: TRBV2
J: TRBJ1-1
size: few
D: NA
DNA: TGTGCCAGCAGAGTCCAAAAGAACACTGAAGCTTTCTTT
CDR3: CASRVQKNTEAFF

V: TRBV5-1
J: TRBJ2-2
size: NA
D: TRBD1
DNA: TGCGCCAGCAGCGTAGACAGGGGAGCCGGGGAGCTGTTTTTT
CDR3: CASSVDRGAGELFF

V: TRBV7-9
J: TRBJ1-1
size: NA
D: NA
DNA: TGTGCCAGCAGCTCTTGGGACTTGAACACTGAAGCTTTCTTT
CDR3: CASSSWDLNTEAFF

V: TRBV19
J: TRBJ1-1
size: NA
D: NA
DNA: TGTGCCAGTAGTATAAACGGGTTATCCACTGAAGCTTTCTTT
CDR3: CASSINGLSTEAFF

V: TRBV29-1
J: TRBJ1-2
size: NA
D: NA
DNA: TGCAGCGTTGATTGGGGGCGGTATGGCTACACCTTC
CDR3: CSVDWGRYGYTF

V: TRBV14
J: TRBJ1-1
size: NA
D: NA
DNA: TGTGCCAGCAGCCAAGACTGGATCACTGAAGCTTTCTTT
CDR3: CASSQDWITEAFF

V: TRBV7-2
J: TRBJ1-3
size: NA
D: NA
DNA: TGTGCCAGCAGCTTGGGGCTAGGAACTGGAAACACCATATATTTT
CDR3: CASSLGLGTGNTIYF

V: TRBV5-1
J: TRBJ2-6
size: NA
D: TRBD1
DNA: TGCGCCAGCAGCAGGTACGGGACAGATGGCTCTGGGGCCAACGTCCTGACTTTC
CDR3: CASSRYGTDGSGANVLTF

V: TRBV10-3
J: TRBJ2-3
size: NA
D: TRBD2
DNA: TGTGCCATCGGGAGGGGCGCGTTTGCAGATACGCAGTATTTT
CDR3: CAIGRGAFADTQYF

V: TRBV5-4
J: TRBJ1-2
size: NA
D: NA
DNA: TGTGCCAGCAGCCCCATGGTCGGGCATGGCTACACCTTC
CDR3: CASSPMVGHGYTF

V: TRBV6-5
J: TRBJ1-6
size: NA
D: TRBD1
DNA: TGTGCCAGCAGTTACTCGACAGGGGGGAATTCACCCCTCCACTTT
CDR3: CASSYSTGGNSPLHF

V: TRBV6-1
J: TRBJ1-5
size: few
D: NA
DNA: TGTGCCAGCAGTGAATCGGTCCTTCGCCTTAATCAGCCCCAGCATTTT
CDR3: CASSESVLRLNQPQHF

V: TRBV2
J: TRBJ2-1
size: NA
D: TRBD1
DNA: TGTGCCAGCAGTGTCCAGGGACAGGCCTACAATGAGCAGTTCTTC
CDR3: CASSVQGQAYNEQFF

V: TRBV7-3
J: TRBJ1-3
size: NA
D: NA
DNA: TGTGCCAGCAGCCCAGAGGCGGGTTACTCTGGAAACACCATATATTTT
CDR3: CASSPEAGYSGNTIYF

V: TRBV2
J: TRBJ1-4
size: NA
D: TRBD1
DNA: TGTGCCAGCCGCGACAGGGCTAATGAAAAACTGTTTTTT
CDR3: CASRDRANEKLFF

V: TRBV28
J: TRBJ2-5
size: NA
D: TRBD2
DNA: TGTGCCAGCAGTCCTGTTGGGGAGGGCCAAGAGACCCAGTACTTC
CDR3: CASSPVGEGQETQYF

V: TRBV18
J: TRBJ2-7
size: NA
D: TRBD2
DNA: TGTGCCAGCTCACTAGCGGGACCGCCCTCCTACGAGCAGTACTTC
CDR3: CASSLAGPPSYEQYF

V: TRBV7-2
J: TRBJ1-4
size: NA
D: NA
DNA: TGTGCCAGCAGCCACTGGACAACTAATGAAAAACTGTTTTTT
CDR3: CASSHWTTNEKLFF

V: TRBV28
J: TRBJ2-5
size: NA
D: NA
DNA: TGTGCCAGCAGTGGGGGGGCGCGGGAGACCCAGTACTTC
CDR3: CASSGGARETQYF

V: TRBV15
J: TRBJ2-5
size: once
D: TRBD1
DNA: TGTGCCACCAGCCCGAGGGGGGACAGGGGGAGACAAGAGACCCAGTACTTC
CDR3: CATSPRGDRGRQETQYF

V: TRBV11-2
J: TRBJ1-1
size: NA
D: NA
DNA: TGTGCCAGCAGCTTAAGACGGTTATCAACAGATAGATACACTGAAGCTTTCTTT
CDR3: CASSLRRLSTDRYTEAFF

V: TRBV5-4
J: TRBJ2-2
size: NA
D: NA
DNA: TGTGCCAGCAGCTTTTCTGGGGGGAACACCGGGGAGCTGTTTTTT
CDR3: CASSFSGGNTGELFF

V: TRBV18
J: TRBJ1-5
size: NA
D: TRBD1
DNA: TGTGCCAGCTCACCAGGGACAGGCAACAATCAGCCCCAGCATTTT
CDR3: CASSPGTGNNQPQHF

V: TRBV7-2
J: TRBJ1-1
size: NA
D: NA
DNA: TGTGCCAGCAGCTTAGAGGGAATGAACACTGAAGCTTTCTTT
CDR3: CASSLEGMNTEAFF